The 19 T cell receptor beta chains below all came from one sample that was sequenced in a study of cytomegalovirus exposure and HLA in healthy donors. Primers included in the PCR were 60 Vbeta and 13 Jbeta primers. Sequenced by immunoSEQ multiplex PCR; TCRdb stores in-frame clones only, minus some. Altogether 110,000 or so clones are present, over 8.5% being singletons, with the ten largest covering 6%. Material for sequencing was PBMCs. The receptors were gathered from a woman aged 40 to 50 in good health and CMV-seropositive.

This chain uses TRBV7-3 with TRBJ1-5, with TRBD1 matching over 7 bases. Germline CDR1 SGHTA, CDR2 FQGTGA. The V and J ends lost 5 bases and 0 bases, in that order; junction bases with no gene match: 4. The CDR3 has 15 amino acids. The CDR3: CASSGQEYSNQPQHF. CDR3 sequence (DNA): TGTGCCAGCAGCGGACAGGAGTATAGCAATCAGCCCCAGCATTTT.

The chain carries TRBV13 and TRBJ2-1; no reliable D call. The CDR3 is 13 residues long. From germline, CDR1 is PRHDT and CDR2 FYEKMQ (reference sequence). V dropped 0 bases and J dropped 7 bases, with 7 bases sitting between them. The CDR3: CASSLGLRNEQFF. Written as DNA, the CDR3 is TGTGCCAGCAGCTTAGGATTGAGGAATGAGCAGTTCTTC.

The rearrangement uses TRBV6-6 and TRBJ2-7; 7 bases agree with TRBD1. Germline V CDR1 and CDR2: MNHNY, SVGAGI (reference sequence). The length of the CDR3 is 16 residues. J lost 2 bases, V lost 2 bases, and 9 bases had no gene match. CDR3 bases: TGTGCCAGCAGTTACCCAAACCCGGGACAGACCTACGAGCAGTACTTC. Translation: CASSYPNPGQTYEQYF.

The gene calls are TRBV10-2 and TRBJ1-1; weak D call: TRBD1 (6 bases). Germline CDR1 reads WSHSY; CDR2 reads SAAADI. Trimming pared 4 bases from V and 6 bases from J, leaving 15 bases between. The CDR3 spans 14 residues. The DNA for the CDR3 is TGCGCCAGCAGTGGAGGCAGGGGCACGGCTGAAGCTTTCTTT. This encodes CASSGGRGTAEAFF.

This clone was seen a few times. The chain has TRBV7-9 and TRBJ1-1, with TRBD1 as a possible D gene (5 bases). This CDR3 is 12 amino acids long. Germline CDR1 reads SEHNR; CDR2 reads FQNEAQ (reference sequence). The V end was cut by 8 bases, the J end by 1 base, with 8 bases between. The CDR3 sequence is CASGGANTEAFF. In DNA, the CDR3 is TGTGCCAGCGGCGGGGCGAACACTGAAGCTTTCTTT.

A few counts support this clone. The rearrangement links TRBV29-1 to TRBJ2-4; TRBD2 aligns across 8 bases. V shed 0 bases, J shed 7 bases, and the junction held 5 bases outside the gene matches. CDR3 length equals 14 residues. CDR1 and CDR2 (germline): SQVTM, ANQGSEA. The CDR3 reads CSVEDLPSGNIQYF. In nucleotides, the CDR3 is TGCAGCGTTGAAGATCTTCCTAGCGGGAACATTCAGTACTTC.

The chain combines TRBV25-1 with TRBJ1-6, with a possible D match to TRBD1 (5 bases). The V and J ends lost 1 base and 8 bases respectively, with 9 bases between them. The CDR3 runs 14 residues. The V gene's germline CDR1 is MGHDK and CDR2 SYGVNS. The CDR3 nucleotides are TGTGCCAGCAGTGAATCAGGGTACTATTCACCCCTCCACTTT. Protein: CASSESGYYSPLHF.

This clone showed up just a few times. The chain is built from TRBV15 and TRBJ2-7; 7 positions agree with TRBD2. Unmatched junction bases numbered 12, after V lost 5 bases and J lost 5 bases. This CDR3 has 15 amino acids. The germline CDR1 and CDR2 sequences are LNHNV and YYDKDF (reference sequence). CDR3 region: CATSSQAGTRDEQYF. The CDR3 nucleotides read TGTGCCACCAGCTCCCAAGCGGGAACGAGGGACGAGCAGTACTTC. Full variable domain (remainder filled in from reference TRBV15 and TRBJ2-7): DAMVIQNPRYQVTQFGKPVTLSCSQTLNHNVMYWYQQKSSQAPKLLFHYYDKDFNNEADTPDNFQSRRPNTSFCFLDIRSPGLGDTAMYLCATSSQAGTRDEQYFGPGTRLTVT.

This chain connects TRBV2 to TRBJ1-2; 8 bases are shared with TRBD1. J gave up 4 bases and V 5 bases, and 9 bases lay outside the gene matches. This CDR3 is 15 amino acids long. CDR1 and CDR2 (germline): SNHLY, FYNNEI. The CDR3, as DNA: TGTGCCAGCAGTTTGGACAGGGATATACTCTATGGCTACACCTTC. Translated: CASSLDRDILYGYTF. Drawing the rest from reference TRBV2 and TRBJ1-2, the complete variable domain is EPEVTQTPSHQVTQMGQEVILRCVPISNHLYFYWYRQILGQKVEFLVSFYNNEISEKSEIFDDQFSVERPDGSNFTLKIRSTKLEDSAMYFCASSLDRDILYGYTFGSGTRLTVV.

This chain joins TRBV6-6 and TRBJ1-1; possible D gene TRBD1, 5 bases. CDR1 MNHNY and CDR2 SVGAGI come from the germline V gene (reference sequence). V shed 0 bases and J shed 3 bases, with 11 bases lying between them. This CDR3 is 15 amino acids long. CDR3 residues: CASSYSRDSYTEAFF. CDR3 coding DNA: TGTGCCAGCAGTTACTCCCGGGACTCCTACACTGAAGCTTTCTTT.

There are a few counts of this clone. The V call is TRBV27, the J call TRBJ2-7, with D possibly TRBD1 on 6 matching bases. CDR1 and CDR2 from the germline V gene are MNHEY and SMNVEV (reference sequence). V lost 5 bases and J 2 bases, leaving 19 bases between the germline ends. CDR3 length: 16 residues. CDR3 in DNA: TGTGCCAGCAGTACCGTCCCAGGGGAATGGCCCTACGAGCAGTACTTC. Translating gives CASSTVPGEWPYEQYF.

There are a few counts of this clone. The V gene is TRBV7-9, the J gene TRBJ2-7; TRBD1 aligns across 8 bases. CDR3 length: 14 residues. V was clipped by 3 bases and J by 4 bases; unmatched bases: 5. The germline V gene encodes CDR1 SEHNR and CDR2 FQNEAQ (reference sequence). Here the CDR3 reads CASSFRGPIYEQYF. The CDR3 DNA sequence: TGTGCCAGCAGCTTCAGGGGGCCGATATACGAGCAGTACTTC. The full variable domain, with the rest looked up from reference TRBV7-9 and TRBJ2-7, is DTGVSQNPRHKITKRGQNVTFRCDPISEHNRLYWYRQTLGQGPEFLTYFQNEAQLEKSRLLSDRFSAERPKGSFSTLEIQRTEQGDSAMYLCASSFRGPIYEQYFGPGTRLTVT.

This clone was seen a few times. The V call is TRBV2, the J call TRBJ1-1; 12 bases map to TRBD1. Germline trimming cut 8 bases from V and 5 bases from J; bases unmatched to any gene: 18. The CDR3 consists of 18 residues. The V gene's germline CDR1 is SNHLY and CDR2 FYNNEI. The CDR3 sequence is CASPGTGGEKHRGTEAFF. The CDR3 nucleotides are TGTGCCAGCCCCGGGACAGGGGGCGAAAAACACAGGGGAACTGAAGCTTTCTTT.

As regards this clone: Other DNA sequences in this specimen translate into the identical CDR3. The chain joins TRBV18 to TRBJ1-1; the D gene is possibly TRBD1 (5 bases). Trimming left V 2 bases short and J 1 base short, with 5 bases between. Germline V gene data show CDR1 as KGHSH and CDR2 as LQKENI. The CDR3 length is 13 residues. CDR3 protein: CASSPTGNTEAFF. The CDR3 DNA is TGTGCCAGCTCACCAACAGGGAACACTGAAGCTTTCTTT.

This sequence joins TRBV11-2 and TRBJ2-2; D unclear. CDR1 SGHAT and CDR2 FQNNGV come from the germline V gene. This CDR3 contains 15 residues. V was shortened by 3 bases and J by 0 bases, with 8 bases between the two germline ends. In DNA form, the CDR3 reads TGTGCCAGCAGCTTCGACATTGCGAACACCGGGGAGCTGTTTTTT. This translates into CASSFDIANTGELFF.

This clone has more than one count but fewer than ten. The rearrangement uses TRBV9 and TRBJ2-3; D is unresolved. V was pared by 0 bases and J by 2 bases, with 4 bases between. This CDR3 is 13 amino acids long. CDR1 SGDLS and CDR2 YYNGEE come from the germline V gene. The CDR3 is CASSVGNTDTQYF. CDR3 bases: TGTGCCAGCAGCGTAGGTAACACAGATACGCAGTATTTT.

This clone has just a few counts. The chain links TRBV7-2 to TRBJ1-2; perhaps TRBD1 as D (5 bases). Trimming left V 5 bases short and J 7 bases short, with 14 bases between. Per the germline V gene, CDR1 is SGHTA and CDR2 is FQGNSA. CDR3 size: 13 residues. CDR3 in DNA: TGTGCCAGCAGCCCGACGGGGGAGGGTGGCTACACCTTC. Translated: CASSPTGEGGYTF. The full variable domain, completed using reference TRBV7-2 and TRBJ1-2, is GAGVSQSPSNKVTEKGKDVELRCDPISGHTALYWYRQSLGQGLEFLIYFQGNSAPDKSGLPSDRFSAERTGGSVSTLTIQRTQQEDSAVYLCASSPTGEGGYTFGSGTRLTVV.

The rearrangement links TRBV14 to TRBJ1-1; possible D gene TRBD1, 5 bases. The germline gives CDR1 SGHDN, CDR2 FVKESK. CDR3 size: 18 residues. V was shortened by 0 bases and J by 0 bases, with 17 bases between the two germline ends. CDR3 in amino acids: CASSQDIGGAVMNTEAFF. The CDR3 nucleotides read TGTGCCAGCAGCCAAGATATTGGAGGGGCCGTAATGAACACTGAAGCTTTCTTT. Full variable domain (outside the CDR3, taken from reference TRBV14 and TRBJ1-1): EAGVTQFPSHSVIEKGQTVTLRCDPISGHDNLYWYRRVMGKEIKFLLHFVKESKQDESGMPNNRFLAERTGGTYSTLKVQPAELEDSGVYFCASSQDIGGAVMNTEAFFGQGTRLTVV.

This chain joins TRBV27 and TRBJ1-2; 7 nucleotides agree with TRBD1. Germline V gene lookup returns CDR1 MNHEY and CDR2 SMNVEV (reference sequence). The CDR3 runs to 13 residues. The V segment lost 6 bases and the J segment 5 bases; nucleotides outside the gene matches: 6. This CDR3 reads CASSWDRLYGYTF. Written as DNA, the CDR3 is TGTGCCAGCAGCTGGGACAGACTTTATGGCTACACCTTC.